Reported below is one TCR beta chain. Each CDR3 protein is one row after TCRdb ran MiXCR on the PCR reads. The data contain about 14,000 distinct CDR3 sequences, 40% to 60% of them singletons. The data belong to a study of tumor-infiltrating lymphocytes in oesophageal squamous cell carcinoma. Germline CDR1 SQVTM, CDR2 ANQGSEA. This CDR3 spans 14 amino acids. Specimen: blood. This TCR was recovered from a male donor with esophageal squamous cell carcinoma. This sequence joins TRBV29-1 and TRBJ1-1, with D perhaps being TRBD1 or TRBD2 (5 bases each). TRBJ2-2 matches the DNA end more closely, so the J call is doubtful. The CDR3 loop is CSVEPGPSTGELFF. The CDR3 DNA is TGCAGCGTTGAGCCGGGACCATCAACCGGGGAGCTGTTTTTT.